This T cell receptor (beta chain) was captured in a study of vaccination and CD4 T cells after COVID-19. Noted treatment: roughly nine-day PBMC culture with coronavirus spike peptide pools or control peptides (ViraFEST assay). TCR sequencing followed the expansion of antigen-specific T cells with peptide pools in ViraFEST. The authors cultured 2 million or so PBMCs per well with about 10 IU/ml IL-2 and about 9.4 ug/ml peptide pools. Findings and limits, study-wide: Looking at convalescent patients, a median approximately 86% of reactive clones were present only post-vaccination.

Sequenced with the Oncomine TCR Beta short-read assay was DNA taken from cultured CD4+ T cells. TCRdb independently ran MiXCR on the PCR reads; one entry per CDR3 protein. The sample shows around 13,000 distinct CDR3 sequences, approximately 60% of them seen only once. About this clonotype: The antigen remains undetermined.

The CDR3 spans 16 residues. The germline V gene has CDR1 MNHNS and CDR2 SASEGT. Trimming stripped 5 bases from V and 2 bases from J, with 13 bases between. The chain uses TRBV6-1 and TRBJ1-6; unclear D gene. The sequenced sample was CD4+ T cells from blood, cultured in vitro, obtained before SARS-CoV-2 vaccination. The sequence was collected from a human donor who had recovered from COVID-19. The CDR3 coding sequence is TGTGCCAGCAGTCAACGGTCTGGGGCCTATAATTCACCCCTCCACTTT. Residues: CASSQRSGAYNSPLHF.